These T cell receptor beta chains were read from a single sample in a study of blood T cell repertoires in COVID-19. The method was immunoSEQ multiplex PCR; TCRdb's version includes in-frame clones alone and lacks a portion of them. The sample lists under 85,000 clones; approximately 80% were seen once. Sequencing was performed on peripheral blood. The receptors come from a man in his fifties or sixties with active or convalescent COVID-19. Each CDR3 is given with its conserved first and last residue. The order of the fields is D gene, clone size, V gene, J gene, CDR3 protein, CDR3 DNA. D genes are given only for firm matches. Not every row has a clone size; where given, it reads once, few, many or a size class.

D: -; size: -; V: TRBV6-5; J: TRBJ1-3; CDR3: CASAGGGNSGNTIYF; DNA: TGTGCCAGCGCGGGCGGCGGGAACTCTGGAAACACCATATATTTT
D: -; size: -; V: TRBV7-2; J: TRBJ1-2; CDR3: CASSSPTGRAGGYTF; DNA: TGTGCCAGCAGCTCCCCGACGGGCAGGGCAGGAGGCTACACCTTC
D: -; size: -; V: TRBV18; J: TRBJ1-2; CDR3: CASSPLDRNYGYTF; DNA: TGTGCCAGCTCACCGCTCGACAGGAACTATGGCTACACCTTC
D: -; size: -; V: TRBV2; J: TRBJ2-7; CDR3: CASGQFSYEQYF; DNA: TGTGCCAGCGGGCAGTTCTCCTACGAGCAGTACTTC
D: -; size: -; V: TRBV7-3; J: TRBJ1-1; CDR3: CASSLNRLNTEAFF; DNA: TGTGCCAGCAGCTTGAACAGGCTGAACACTGAAGCTTTCTTT
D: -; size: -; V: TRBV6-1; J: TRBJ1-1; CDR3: CASSEADSGSIQAFF; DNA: TGTGCCAGCAGTGAAGCGGACAGCGGTAGTATACAAGCTTTCTTT
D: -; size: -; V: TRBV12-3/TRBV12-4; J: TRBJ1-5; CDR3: CASSLGGGQPQHF; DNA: TGTGCCAGCAGTTTGGGGGGAGGTCAGCCCCAGCATTTT
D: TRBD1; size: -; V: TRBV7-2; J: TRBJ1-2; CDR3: CASSFPDRGLSGYTF; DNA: TGTGCCAGCAGCTTCCCGGACAGGGGGCTTTCCGGCTACACCTTC
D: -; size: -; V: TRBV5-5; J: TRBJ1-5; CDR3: CASSPFQANNQPQHF; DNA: TGTGCCAGCAGCCCATTTCAGGCAAACAATCAGCCCCAGCATTTT
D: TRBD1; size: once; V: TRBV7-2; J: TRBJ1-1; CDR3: CASSYGQGGAFF; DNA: TGTGCCAGCAGCTACGGACAGGGGGGAGCTTTCTTT
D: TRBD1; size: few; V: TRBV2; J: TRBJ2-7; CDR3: CASVGGAEQYF; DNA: TGTGCCAGCGTAGGGGGCGCGGAGCAGTACTTC
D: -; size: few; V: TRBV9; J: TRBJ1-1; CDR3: CASSPRGGRNTEAFF; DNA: TGTGCCAGCAGCCCTCGAGGGGGACGGAACACTGAAGCTTTCTTT
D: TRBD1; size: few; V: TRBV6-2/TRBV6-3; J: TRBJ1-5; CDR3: CASSYDRGRTGGARQPQHF; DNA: TGTGCCAGCAGTTACGATCGTGGCCGGACAGGGGGGGCAAGGCAGCCCCAGCATTTT
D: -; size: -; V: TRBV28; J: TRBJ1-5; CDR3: CASLPGQVHNQPQHF; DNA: TGTGCCAGCCTCCCCGGTCAAGTCCACAATCAGCCCCAGCATTTT
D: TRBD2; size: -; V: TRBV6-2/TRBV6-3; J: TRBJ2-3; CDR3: CASSRWAGGATDTQYF; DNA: TGTGCCAGCAGCCGCTGGGCGGGGGGGGCCACAGATACGCAGTATTTT
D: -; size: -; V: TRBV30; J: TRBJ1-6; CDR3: CAWAFPGGINSPLHF; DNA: TGTGCCTGGGCTTTCCCTGGGGGGATTAATTCACCCCTCCACTTT
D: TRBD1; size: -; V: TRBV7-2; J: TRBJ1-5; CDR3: CASSPGTGLGPQHF; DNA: TGTGCCAGCAGCCCCGGGACAGGGCTCGGGCCCCAGCATTTT
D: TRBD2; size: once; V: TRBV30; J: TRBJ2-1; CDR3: CAWRASGGRYNEQFF; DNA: TGTGCCTGGAGAGCTAGCGGGGGCCGATACAATGAGCAGTTCTTC
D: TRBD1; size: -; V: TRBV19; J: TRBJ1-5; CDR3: CASHTGDSNQPQHF; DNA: TGTGCCAGTCATACAGGGGATAGCAATCAGCCCCAGCATTTT
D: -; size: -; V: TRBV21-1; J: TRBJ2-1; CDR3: CASSKGELAPYREQFF; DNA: TGTGCCAGCAGCAAGGGGGAACTAGCCCCATATCGGGAGCAGTTCTTC
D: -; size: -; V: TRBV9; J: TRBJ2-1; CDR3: CASSPRGGNHNEQFF; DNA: TGTGCCAGCAGCCCCCGAGGAGGAAATCACAATGAGCAGTTCTTC
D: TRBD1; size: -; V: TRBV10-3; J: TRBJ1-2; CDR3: CAISERDSMNGYTF; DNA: TGTGCCATCAGTGAACGGGACAGCATGAATGGCTACACCTTC